Described below is a single T cell receptor beta chain sequence and its context. Its target is not known. The source of the sample is a study of cytomegalovirus exposure and HLA in healthy donors. Regarding the study as a whole: There were a few CMV-associated chains whose specificity for CMV antigens was confirmed in vitro. A later analysis associated 15,000 or so TCR beta sequences with HLA alleles at a 0.05 false discovery rate. Immune exposure was documented only through CMV serostatus.

Primers included in the PCR were 60 Vbeta and 13 Jbeta primers. Produced via immunoSEQ multiplex PCR; TCRdb's table is partial and in-frame only. The table lists over 200,000 clones, approximately 68% of them singletons. Germline CDR1 is MNHEY and CDR2 is SMNVEV (reference sequence). The length of the CDR3 is 16 residues. This sequence was found in a woman under 40 in good health and CMV-seronegative. The sequenced sample was PBMCs. V gene TRBV27 combines with J gene TRBJ2-5, with 7 bases identical to TRBD1. Judging by the DNA end, TRBJ2-7 fits better; the J call may be wrong. In DNA form, the CDR3 reads TGTGCCAGCAGTTCATATACAGTGACAGGGTACAACGAGCAGTACTTC. Translating it yields CASSSYTVTGYNEQYF.